This TCR beta chain originates from a study of beta chain features in type 1 diabetes (dated by TCRdb to the late 2010s). At the level of the whole study: Mean age, gender distribution, total cell number and subset yield were not different between patients and healthy donors. A total of 90 million to 120 million sorted cells were examined across all samples, and a strong correlation was observed between cell number per subset and RNA yield. The study compared the TCRB repertoires of sorted circulating CD4+ T cell subsets in recently diagnosed type 1 diabetes patients with those in matched healthy donors. Naive and central memory subsets were obtained from all 28 donors, but regulatory and stem cell-like memory subsets were isolated from only 8 patients and roughly eight healthy donors. Points the paper makes about the study in general: PCR might favor shorter templates, but patient and control samples were amplified and corrected together, so any skew would affect both groups equally. Because the HLA sub-analyses included only small numbers of individuals, any influence of HLA type on TCRB rearrangement was left unresolved. Naive, central memory and regulatory TCRB repertoires appeared to be more alike among patients than among healthy donors. Type 1 diabetes patients showed a moderate but significant shortening of TCRB CDR3 length in all four CD4+ subsets. Fewer insertions and more nucleotide deletions at VDJ recombination sites were observed in patients with type 1 diabetes, implying thymic rearrangement abnormalities. Because cDNA was sequenced instead of genomic DNA, highly expressing activated cells could be over-represented, though the groups showed no difference in activation or CD3 levels.

With regard to this clone: It lacks a known antigen. No base qualities exist here, and no much larger clone lies one base off it.

The entire amount of isolated RNA was reverse transcribed using the High Capacity cDNA Reverse Transcription Kit, so the sequenced TCRB transcripts were expressed ones. Naive, central memory and regulatory T cell samples underwent deep immunoSEQ sequencing, averaging about 3.57 million total reads per sample. After sorted cells were lysed in RLT buffer, RNA was extracted with DNase-treated RNeasy Micro or Mini kits, with the choice depending on cell number. Each cell subset was processed separately to prevent cross-contamination, with patient and healthy donor samples processed together. Using the immunoSEQ multiplex PCR, TCRB sequences were amplified from cDNA into 87-bp fragments spanning the CDR3 region. The amplicons were sequenced using the Illumina HiSeq platform. The original pipeline was this. Synthetic template baselines were used to correct PCR bias computationally, reads within Hamming distance 2 were collapsed together, and singletons that could not be merged were discarded. Reads were aligned to IMGT to assign V, D and J genes, CDR3 length, and insertions or deletions at six rearrangement sites. Within each subset, clonotype counts were normalized to sorted cell number, and only after that were true diversity and Gini coefficients computed with the tcR R package. The overlap coefficient, calculated on TCRB nucleotide sequences, was used to quantify repertoire sharing. As a proxy for the pre-selection repertoire, out-of-frame TCRB sequences from naive cells were analyzed. Held by TCRdb, this immuneACCESS table contains in-frame sequences only and omits some clones. Under half of the omission traces to an unresolved V gene where checked; the cause of the rest is unknown. V and J calls and clone size are given by that table; D and trimming were obtained from the DNA. The sample includes over 650,000 clones, with around 15% observed a single time. Of the sample, around 0.04% is held by the ten largest clones.

A single peripheral blood draw of around 0.11 L on average was collected from each donor into heparinised tubes. Naive, central memory, regulatory and stem cell-like memory CD4+ T cells were sorted on a BD FACSAria II using a panel including CD45RO, CCR7, CD25, CD127, CD95 and CD27. Purity was above 95% for every sorted population. PBMCs were separated immediately by Lymphoprep density gradient centrifugation and were stained directly, without being cultured. So that batch effects would be minimized, each experiment stained and sorted samples in pairs, pairing one healthy donor with one patient. V gives up 0 bases and J gives up 3 bases, and the segment between their germline ends measures 11 bases. CDR1 GTSNPN and CDR2 SVGIG were looked up in the germline V gene (reference sequence). Reading from cysteine to phenylalanine, the CDR3 counts 14 amino acids. CDR3 DNA only is kept here, 42 bases in frame from base 1.

Sequencing used naive CD4+ T cells from blood. Read against the paper, the sample's cell subset or site label means: true naive CD4+ T cells. This chain is built from TRBV30 and TRBJ1-2; TRBD1 is perhaps the D gene, given 5 matching bases. This clonotype originated in a man younger than 35 with type 1 diabetes. CDR3 loop: CAWSVGERYYGYTF. The nucleotides are TGTGCCTGGAGTGTGGGGGAAAGGTACTATGGCTACACCTTC.